The source of this TCR beta chain is a study of T cells in Graves' hyperthyroidism and ophthalmopathy. Broader study findings: Peripheral blood also featured most of the thyroid clonotypes expanded above 0.001. Ophthalmopathy was predicted by the model a median of 6.5 months ahead of onset.

This clonotype was detected only once. What it binds is unknown. The study defined stable Graves' hyperthyroidism as no ophthalmopathy progression within 18 months. Patients having uncontrolled infection, another autoimmune disease, pregnancy or lactation were not included. Regions amplified from RNA transcripts were the TCR beta CDR3 regions. During a first-round RT-PCR of the TCR CDR3, the HTBI primer set was used. In TCRdb, the multiplex PCR reads were re-called with MiXCR into one record per CDR3 protein. The sample includes fewer than 750,000 distinct CDR3 sequences, under 60% of them seen just once. Germline loops: CDR1 DFQATT, CDR2 SNEGSKA (reference sequence). The CDR3 has 13 residues.

Sequencing was done on a sample of peripheral blood or thyroid tissue (not recorded which). V and J are TRBV20-1 and TRBJ2-7; 15 positions match TRBD2. The TCR sequence derives from a woman aged 18-29 years with Graves' hyperthyroidism. CDR3 sequence (DNA): TGCAGCGTGGGACTAGCGGGAGGCCACGAGCAGTACTTC. Translation: CSVGLAGGHEQYF.